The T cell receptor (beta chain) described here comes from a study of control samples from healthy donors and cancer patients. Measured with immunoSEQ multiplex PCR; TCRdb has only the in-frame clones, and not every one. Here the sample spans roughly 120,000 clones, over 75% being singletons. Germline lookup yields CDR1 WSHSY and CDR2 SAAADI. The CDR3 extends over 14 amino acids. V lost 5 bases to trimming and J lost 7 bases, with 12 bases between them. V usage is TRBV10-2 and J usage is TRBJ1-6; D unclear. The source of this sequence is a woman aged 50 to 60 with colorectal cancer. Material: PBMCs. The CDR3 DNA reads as TGCGCCAGCAGTCCAACCTCGACCAATTCACCCCTCCACTTT. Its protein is CASSPTSTNSPLHF.